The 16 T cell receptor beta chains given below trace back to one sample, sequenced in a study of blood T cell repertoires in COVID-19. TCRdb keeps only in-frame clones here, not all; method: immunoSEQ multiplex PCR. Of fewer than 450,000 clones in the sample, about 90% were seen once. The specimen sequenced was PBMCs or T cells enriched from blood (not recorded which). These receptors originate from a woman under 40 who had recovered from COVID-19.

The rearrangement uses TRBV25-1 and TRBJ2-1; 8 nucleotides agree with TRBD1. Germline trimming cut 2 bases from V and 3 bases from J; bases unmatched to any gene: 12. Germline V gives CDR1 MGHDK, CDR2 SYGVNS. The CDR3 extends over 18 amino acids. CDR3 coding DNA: TGTGCCAGCAGTGAACACCCCAGGGGACAGGACTTCTACAATGAGCAGTTCTTC. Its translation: CASSEHPRGQDFYNEQFF.

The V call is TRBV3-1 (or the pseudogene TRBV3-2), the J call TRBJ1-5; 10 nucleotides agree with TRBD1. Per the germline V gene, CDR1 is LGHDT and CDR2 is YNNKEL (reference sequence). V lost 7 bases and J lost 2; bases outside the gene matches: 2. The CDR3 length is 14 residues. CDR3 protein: CASMGTGGNQPQHF. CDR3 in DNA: TGTGCCAGCATGGGGACAGGGGGCAATCAGCCCCAGCATTTT.

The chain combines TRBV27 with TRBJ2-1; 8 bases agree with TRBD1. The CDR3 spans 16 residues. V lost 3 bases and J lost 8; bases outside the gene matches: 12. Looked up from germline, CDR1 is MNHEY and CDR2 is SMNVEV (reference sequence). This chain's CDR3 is CASSFLKAGGTDEQFF. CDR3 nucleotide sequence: TGTGCCAGCAGTTTTCTAAAGGCAGGGGGCACGGATGAGCAGTTCTTC.

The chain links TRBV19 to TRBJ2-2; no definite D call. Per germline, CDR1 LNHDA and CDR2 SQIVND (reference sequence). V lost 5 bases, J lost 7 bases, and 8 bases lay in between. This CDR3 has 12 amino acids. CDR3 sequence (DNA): TGTGCCAGTAGTTTCTCTAACGGGGAGCTGTTTTTT. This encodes CASSFSNGELFF.

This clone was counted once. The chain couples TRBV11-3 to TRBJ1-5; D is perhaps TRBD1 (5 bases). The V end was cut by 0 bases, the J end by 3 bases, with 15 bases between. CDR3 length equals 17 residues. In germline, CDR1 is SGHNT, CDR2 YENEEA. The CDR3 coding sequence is TGTGCCAGCAGCTTAGATCACGCAGGGTACCCCAATCAGCCCCAGCATTTT. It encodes CASSLDHAGYPNQPQHF. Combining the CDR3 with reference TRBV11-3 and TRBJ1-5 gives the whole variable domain EAGVVQSPRYKIIEKKQPVAFWCNPISGHNTLYWYLQNLGQGPELLIRYENEEAVDDSQLPKDRFSAERLKGVDSTLKIQPAELGDSAVYLCASSLDHAGYPNQPQHFGDGTRLSIL.

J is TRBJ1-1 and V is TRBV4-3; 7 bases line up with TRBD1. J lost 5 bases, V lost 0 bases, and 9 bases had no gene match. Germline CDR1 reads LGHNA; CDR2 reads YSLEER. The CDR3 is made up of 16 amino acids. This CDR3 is CASSQEGEGARTEAFF. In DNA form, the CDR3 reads TGCGCCAGCAGCCAAGAGGGTGAGGGGGCGCGTACTGAAGCTTTCTTT.

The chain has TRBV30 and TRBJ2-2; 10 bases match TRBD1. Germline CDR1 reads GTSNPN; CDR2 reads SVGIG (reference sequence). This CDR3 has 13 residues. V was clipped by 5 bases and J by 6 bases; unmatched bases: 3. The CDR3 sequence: CAWGQGVAGELFF. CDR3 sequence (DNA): TGTGCCTGGGGACAGGGGGTTGCCGGGGAGCTGTTTTTT.

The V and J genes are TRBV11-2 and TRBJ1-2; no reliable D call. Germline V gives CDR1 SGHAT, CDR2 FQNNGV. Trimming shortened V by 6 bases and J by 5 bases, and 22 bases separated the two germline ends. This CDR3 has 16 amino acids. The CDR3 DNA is TGTGCCAGCAGTTCCCGGGGTTCGCCTTCTCTTTATGGCTACACCTTC. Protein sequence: CASSSRGSPSLYGYTF.

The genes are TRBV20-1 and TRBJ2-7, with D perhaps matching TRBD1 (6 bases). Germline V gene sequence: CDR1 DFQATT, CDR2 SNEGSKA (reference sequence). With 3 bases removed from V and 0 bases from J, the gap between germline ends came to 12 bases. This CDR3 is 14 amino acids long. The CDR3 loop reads CSASVKTGSYEQYF. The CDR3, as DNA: TGCAGTGCTAGTGTGAAGACAGGCTCCTACGAGCAGTACTTC.

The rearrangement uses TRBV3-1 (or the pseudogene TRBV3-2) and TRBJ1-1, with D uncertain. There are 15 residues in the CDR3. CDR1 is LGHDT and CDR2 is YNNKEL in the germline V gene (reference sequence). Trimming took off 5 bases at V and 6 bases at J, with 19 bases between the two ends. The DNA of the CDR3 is TGTGCCAGCAGCAGCGTCCTCGTGCGGGCCCCTGAAGCTTTCTTT. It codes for CASSSVLVRAPEAFF.

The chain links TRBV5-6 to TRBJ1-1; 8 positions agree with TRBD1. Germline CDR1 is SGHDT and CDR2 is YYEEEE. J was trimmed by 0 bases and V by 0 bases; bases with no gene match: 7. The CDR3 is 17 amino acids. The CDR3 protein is CASSLVTGGSLNTEAFF. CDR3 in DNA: TGTGCCAGCAGCTTGGTCACAGGGGGAAGCCTGAACACTGAAGCTTTCTTT.

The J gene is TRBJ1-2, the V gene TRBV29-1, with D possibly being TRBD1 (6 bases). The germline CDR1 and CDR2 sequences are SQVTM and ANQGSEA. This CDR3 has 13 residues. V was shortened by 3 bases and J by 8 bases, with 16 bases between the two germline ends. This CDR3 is CSVDPWRTEGYTF. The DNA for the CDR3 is TGCAGCGTTGACCCATGGCGGACAGAGGGCTACACCTTC.

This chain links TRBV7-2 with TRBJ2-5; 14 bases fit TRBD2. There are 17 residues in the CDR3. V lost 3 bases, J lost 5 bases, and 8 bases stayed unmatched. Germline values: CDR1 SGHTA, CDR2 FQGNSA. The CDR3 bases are TGTGCCAGCAGCTTTAGCGGACTAGCGGGGGGTGGCGAGACCCAGTACTTC. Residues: CASSFSGLAGGGETQYF.

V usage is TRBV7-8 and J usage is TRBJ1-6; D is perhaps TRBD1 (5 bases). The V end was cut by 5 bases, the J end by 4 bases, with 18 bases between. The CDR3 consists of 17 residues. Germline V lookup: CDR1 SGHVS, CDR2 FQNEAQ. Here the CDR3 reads CASSPNIGVSYNSPLHF. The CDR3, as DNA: TGTGCCAGCAGCCCGAATATAGGGGTTAGTTATAATTCACCCCTCCACTTT.

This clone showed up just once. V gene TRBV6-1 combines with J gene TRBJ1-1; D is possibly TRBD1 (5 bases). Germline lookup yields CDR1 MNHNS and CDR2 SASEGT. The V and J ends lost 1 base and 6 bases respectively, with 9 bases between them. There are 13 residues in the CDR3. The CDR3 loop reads CASSEDRGAEAFF. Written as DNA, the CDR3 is TGTGCCAGCAGTGAAGATCGGGGGGCTGAAGCTTTCTTT.

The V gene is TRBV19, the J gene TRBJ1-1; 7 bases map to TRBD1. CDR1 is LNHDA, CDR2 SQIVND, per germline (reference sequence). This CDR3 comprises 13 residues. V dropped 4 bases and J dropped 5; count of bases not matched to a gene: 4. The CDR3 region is CASSKDRFTEAFF. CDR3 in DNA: TGTGCCAGTAGTAAGGACAGGTTTACTGAAGCTTTCTTT.